This TCR beta chain was identified during a study of cytomegalovirus exposure and HLA in healthy donors. CDR1 SGHNT and CDR2 YYREEE come from the germline V gene (reference sequence). V gave up 4 bases and J gave up 2 bases, with 10 bases separating them. CDR3 size: 13 residues. Points on this clone: As yet, its antigen is unknown.

General study findings and limits: The number of N-insertions in an Asian-associated ancestry cluster was reportedly below the roughly 620-donor mean in a later analysis. The study labeled fewer than 200 TCR beta chains cytomegalovirus-associated. Segments of the TCR beta V type were, in most cases, productive about 87% or about 30% of the time in an earlier analysis.

PCR was performed using 60 Vbeta and 13 Jbeta primers. Measured with immunoSEQ multiplex PCR; TCRdb has only the in-frame clones, and not every one. The sample shows 150,000 to 200,000 clones, approximately 81% of them seen only once. This receptor was taken from a woman aged 18-35 years in good health and CMV-seropositive. The rearrangement joins TRBV5-4 to TRBJ2-7; tentatively, D is TRBD1 (5 bases). The sample was PBMCs. CDR3 loop: CASSGQGTYEQYF. The CDR3 DNA reads as TGTGCCAGCAGCGGGCAGGGTACCTACGAGCAGTACTTC.